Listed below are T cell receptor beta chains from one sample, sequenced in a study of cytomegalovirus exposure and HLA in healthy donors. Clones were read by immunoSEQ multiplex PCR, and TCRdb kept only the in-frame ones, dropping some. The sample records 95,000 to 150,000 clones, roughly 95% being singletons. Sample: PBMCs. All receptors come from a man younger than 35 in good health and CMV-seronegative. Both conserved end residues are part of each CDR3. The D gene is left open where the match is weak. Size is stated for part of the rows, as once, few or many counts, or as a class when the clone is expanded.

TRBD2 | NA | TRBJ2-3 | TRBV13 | TGTGCCAGCAGCTTAAGGACTAGCGGGAGTCCCACAGATACGCAGTATTTT | CASSLRTSGSPTDTQYF
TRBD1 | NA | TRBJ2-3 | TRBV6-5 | TGTGCCAGCAGAATACAGGGGACAGATACGCAGTATTTT | CASRIQGTDTQYF
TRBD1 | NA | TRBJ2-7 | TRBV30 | TGTGCCTGGAGTGGGGGACAGGGGTACGAGCAGTACTTC | CAWSGGQGYEQYF
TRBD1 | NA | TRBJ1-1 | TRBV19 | TGTGCCAGTAGTCTACAGGGGGGTGGCACTGAAGCTTTCTTT | CASSLQGGGTEAFF
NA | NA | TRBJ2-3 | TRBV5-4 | TGTGCCAGCAGCCGGGTAACAGATACGCAGTATTTT | CASSRVTDTQYF
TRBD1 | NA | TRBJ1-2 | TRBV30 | TGTGCCTGGAGTCCCGGGACAGGGACCTATGGCTACACCTTC | CAWSPGTGTYGYTF
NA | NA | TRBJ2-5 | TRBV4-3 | TGCGCCAGCAGCCAAGGTACCGGGTACCAAGAGACCCAGTACTTC | CASSQGTGYQETQYF
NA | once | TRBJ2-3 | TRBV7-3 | TGTGCCAGCAGCCCCCATACAGACACAGATACGCAGTATTTT | CASSPHTDTDTQYF
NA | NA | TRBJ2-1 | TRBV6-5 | TGTGCCAGCAGTTACGAGGGGGGGAATGAGCAGTTCTTC | CASSYEGGNEQFF
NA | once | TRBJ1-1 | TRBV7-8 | TGTGCCAGCAGCTTCGAGACAGGCATGAACACTGAAGCTTTCTTT | CASSFETGMNTEAFF
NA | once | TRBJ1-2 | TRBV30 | TGTGCCTGGAGTGTGGGAAGGGGGATATATGGCTACACCTTC | CAWSVGRGIYGYTF
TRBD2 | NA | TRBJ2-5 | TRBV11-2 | TGTGCCAGCAGCTTATCACCGGGAGGCAAAGAGACCCAGTACTTC | CASSLSPGGKETQYF
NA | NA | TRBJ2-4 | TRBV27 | TGTGCCAGCAGTTTATCAGGCGGAAACATTCAGTACTTC | CASSLSGGNIQYF
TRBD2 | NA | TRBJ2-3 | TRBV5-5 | TGTGCCAGCAGCTTTCGGACTAGCGGGCGCACAGATACGCAGTATTTT | CASSFRTSGRTDTQYF
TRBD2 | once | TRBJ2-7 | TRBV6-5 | TGTGCCAGCAGTTACTACACGGGGGGCTACGAGCAGTACTTC | CASSYYTGGYEQYF
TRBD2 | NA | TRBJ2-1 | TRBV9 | TGTGCCAGCAGCGGGCTAGCGGGAGAGTTCTTC | CASSGLAGEFF
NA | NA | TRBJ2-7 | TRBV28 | TGTGCCAGCAGTTTGGCCCGGGATCTCTCCTACGAGCAGTACTTC | CASSLARDLSYEQYF
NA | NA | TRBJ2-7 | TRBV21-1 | TGTGCCAGCAGCATTAAAGCGGGAGGCCCCCCCCTCGTCTACGAGCAGTACTTC | CASSIKAGGPPLVYEQYF
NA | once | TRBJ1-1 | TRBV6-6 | TGTGCCAGCACCCGTCGGGGGGGGAGGGACACTGAAGCTTTCTTT | CASTRRGGRDTEAFF
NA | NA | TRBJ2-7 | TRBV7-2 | TGTGCCAGCAGCCCCGCCAGGGCAGACCTCGAGCAGTACTTC | CASSPARADLEQYF
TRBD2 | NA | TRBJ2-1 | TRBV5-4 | TGTGCCAGCAGCTTGAATTCGGGATTGGGGGGGTACAATGAGCAGTTCTTC | CASSLNSGLGGYNEQFF
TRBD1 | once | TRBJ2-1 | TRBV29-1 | TGCAGCACCGTGAGGACAGGTGAGAATGAGCAGTTCTTC | CSTVRTGENEQFF
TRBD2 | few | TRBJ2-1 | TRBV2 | TGTGCCAGCAATCTGGCTAGCGGGAGGTATGAGCAGTTCTTC | CASNLASGRYEQFF
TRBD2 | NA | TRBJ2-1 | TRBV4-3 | TGCGCCAGCAGCCACGCCTGGGCGGGGGGCTACAATGAGCAGTTCTTC | CASSHAWAGGYNEQFF
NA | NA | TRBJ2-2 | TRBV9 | TGTGCCAGCAGCGTAGGGGCGGACATCACCGGGGAGCTGTTTTTT | CASSVGADITGELFF
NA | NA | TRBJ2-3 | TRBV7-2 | TGTGCCAGCAGCAGGACAGTGAGAGGGGATACGCAGTATTTT | CASSRTVRGDTQYF
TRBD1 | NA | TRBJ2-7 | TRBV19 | TGTGCCAGTAGTATTACGGACAGGGGGCTCTACGAGCAGTACTTC | CASSITDRGLYEQYF
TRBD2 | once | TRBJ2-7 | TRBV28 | TGTGCCAGCAGTTTAGCTAGCGGGATCGGATCCGAGCAGTACTTC | CASSLASGIGSEQYF
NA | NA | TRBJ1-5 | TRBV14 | TGTGCCAGCAGCCAAGATCCCTCTTTGCCCCAGCATTTT | CASSQDPSLPQHF
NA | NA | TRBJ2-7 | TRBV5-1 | TGCGCCAGCAGCTTGGCCCAGGGAAACTACGAGCAGTACTTC | CASSLAQGNYEQYF
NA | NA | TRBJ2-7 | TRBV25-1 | TGTGCCAGCAGTGAAGGCGGGAAGGAGCAGTACTTC | CASSEGGKEQYF
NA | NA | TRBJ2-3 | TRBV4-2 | TGTGCCAGCAGCCAAAGAGCGGCAGCTAGCACAGATACGCAGTATTTT | CASSQRAAASTDTQYF
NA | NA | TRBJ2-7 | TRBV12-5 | TGTGCTAGTGGTTTAGGGGTCGCCTACGAGCAGTACTTC | CASGLGVAYEQYF
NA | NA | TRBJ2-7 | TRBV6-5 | TGTGCCAGCAGTTACTCGGGCACCTCCTACGAGCAGTACTTC | CASSYSGTSYEQYF
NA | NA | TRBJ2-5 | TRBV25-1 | TGTGCCAGCAGCCTCCTCCGGGGAGAACCCGGGGAGACCCAGTACTTC | CASSLLRGEPGETQYF
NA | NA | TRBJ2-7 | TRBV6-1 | TGTGCCAGCGCGGTTTTAGCGGAGAGGGTCTACGAGCAGTACTTC | CASAVLAERVYEQYF
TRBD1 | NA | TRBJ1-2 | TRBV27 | TGTGCCAGCAGTCCCCACCGACAGGGGGCTTACTATGGCTACACCTTC | CASSPHRQGAYYGYTF
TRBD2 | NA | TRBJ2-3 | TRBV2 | TGTGCCAGCGGCGCGGGAGACACAGATACGCAGTATTTT | CASGAGDTDTQYF
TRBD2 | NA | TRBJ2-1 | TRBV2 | TGTGCCAGCAGTGAACTCCCTTTGGGAGGGCCCGAGCAGTTCTTC | CASSELPLGGPEQFF
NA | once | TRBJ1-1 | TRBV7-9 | TGTGCCAGCAGCCCCCCCGGAGGTTCTGAAGCTTTCTTT | CASSPPGGSEAFF
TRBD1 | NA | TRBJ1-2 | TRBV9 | TGTGCCAGCAGCCGAAAAATACAGGGGGCGCTTGAGAATGGCTACACCTTC | CASSRKIQGALENGYTF
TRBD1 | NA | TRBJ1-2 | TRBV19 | TGTGCCAGTAGTAATCCCGGACAGGGAGCCTATGGCTACACCTTC | CASSNPGQGAYGYTF
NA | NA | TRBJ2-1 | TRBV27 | TGTGCCAGCAGTTTAGGAGGAAACTCCTACAATGAGCAGTTCTTC | CASSLGGNSYNEQFF
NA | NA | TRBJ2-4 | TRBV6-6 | TGTGCCAGCAGGGGACTAGCCAAAAACATTCAGTACTTC | CASRGLAKNIQYF
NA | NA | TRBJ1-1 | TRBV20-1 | TGCAGTGCTAGAGATCGCACTGAAGCTTTCTTT | CSARDRTEAFF
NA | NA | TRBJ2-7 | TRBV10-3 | TGTGCCATCAGTGAGTCGATGGGCCGGCAGTACTTC | CAISESMGRQYF
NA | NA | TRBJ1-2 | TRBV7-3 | TGTGCCAGCAGCTTAACGGGCAGGGAGGATAACTATGGCTACACCTTC | CASSLTGREDNYGYTF
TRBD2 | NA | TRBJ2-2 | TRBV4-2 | TGTGCCAGCAGGACTAGCGGTTTCGCGAACACCGGGGAGCTGTTTTTT | CASRTSGFANTGELFF
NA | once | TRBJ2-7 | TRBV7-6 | TGTGCCAGCAGCCAGGGAGGCCGGGCGCGCTACGAGCAGTACTTC | CASSQGGRARYEQYF
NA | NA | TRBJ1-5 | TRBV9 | TGTGCCAGCAGCGTAGATGGCAGAATTTATCAGCCCCAGCATTTT | CASSVDGRIYQPQHF
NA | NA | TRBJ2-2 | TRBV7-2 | TGTGCCAGCAGCTTAGTGTCTGGCAGCCAGCGCCCCGGGGAGCTGTTTTTT | CASSLVSGSQRPGELFF
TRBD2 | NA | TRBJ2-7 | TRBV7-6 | TGTGCCAGCAGCTTAGCCACCCCGCTGGGACTAGCGGGAGGGGGGAACGAGCAGTACTTC | CASSLATPLGLAGGGNEQYF
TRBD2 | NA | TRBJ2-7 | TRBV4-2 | TGTGCCAGCAGCCAAGATACGGGACTAGCGGGAGTTTACGAGCAGTACTTC | CASSQDTGLAGVYEQYF